This T cell receptor beta chain was sequenced in a study of control samples from healthy donors and cancer patients (TCRdb year 2020). With respect to this clone: Which antigen it targets is not known. No much larger clone exists at a distance of one base, and base qualities are not known.

Trimming removed 4 bases from V and 0 bases from J; the gene matches leave 10 bases unexplained. From the cysteine up to the phenylalanine, the CDR3 has a length of 18 residues. Of all the DNA, just the CDR3 is kept, 54 bases in frame from base 1. Reading the germline V gene gives CDR1 KGHDR and CDR2 SFDVKD. The library was built by means of the immunoSEQ multiplex PCR assay. Imported from immuneACCESS, the table was reduced by TCRdb to in-frame sequences with V and J called. These copies leave out some clones; in studies compared against another copy, an unresolved V gene accounts for under half, and the cause of the remainder is not known. Recorded for this sample are under 150,000 clones; 88% of them occurred a single time. Together, the top ten hold roughly 3.2% of the sample.

Sequencing was done on a sample of blood. The chain links TRBV24-1 with TRBJ2-1; 8 nucleotides in the junction match TRBD2. The clonotype comes from a man in his forties in good health. The CDR3 protein: CATSDPAGGGLSYNEQFF. The DNA is TGTGCCACCAGTGACCCCGCAGGCGGGGGGCTCTCCTACAATGAGCAGTTCTTC.